This is a list of T cell receptor beta chains from one sample in a study of T cell changes during pregnancy in multiple sclerosis. The method was immunoSEQ multiplex PCR; TCRdb's version includes in-frame clones alone and lacks a portion of them. Here the sample spans 45,000 to 65,000 clones, over 90% being singletons. The material was CD4+ T cells from peripheral blood mononuclear cells, obtained in the second trimester of pregnancy. Receptors were obtained from a female donor with multiple sclerosis, enrolled in a pregnancy study. Both conserved end residues are part of each CDR3. A D gene is named only where the DNA matches it firmly. Only some rows state a clone size, as once, few, many or a class for expanded clones.

d_gene	v_gene	abundance	j_gene	CDR3nt	CDR3aa
.	TRBV13	.	TRBJ1-1	TGTGCCAGCAGACGCGTTGCAAGGAACACTGAAGCTTTCTTT	CASRRVARNTEAFF
.	TRBV7-9	.	TRBJ1-1	TGTGCCAGCAGCGCCCTCAGGAACACTGAAGCTTTCTTT	CASSALRNTEAFF
TRBD1	TRBV19	.	TRBJ1-6	TGTGCCAGTAGTGTGGGACAGGAACTTTTAAGGAATTCACCCCTCCACTTT	CASSVGQELLRNSPLHF
TRBD1	TRBV4-2	once	TRBJ1-1	TGTGCCAGCAGCCCCCTAGGACAGGGAGGCTTCGGGTACACTGAAGCTTTCTTT	CASSPLGQGGFGYTEAFF
.	TRBV19	.	TRBJ1-1	TGTGCCAGTAGTAAGCCTTCAGGGACTACTGAAGCTTTCTTT	CASSKPSGTTEAFF
.	TRBV12-2	.	TRBJ2-7	TGTGCAAGTCGCCCCTCGTTGGAGGGGAGCTCCTACGAGCAGTACTTC	CASRPSLEGSSYEQYF
.	TRBV19	.	TRBJ2-7	TGTGCCAGGAGGGACACCAAATACGAGCAGTACTTC	CARRDTKYEQYF
.	TRBV7-3	.	TRBJ2-7	TGTGCCAGCAGCACGGGCGGGTCTTCCTACGAGCAGTACTTC	CASSTGGSSYEQYF
.	TRBV7-9	.	TRBJ1-2	TGTGCCAGCAGCTTAGGGGGGGGGCTGTATGGCTACACCTTC	CASSLGGGLYGYTF
TRBD1	TRBV10-2	once	TRBJ2-2	TGCGCCAGCAGTACCGGGACAGGGGGAGCGAACACCGGGGAGCTGTTTTTT	CASSTGTGGANTGELFF
TRBD1	TRBV5-5	.	TRBJ2-1	TGTGCCAGCAGCTTCGGACAGGGGGCCTACAATGAGCAGTTCTTC	CASSFGQGAYNEQFF
.	TRBV7-3	.	TRBJ2-1	TGTGCCAGCAGCTTATTACAGAACAATGAGCAGTTCTTC	CASSLLQNNEQFF
.	TRBV27	.	TRBJ1-4	TGTGCCAGCAGTTTATCCACTGTCGGAAAACTGTTTTTT	CASSLSTVGKLFF
.	TRBV5-6	.	TRBJ1-6	TGTGCCAGCAGCTTGGGAGAGGTCGGGGGTTATCGATCACCCCTCCACTTT	CASSLGEVGGYRSPLHF
.	TRBV5-1	few	TRBJ1-2	TGCGCCAGCAGCTTGACTAGGACAGATGGCTACACCTTC	CASSLTRTDGYTF
.	TRBV5-6	.	TRBJ2-7	TGTGCCAGCAGCCTCTTTGTCGACACGGGAAATTCCTACGAGCAGTACTTC	CASSLFVDTGNSYEQYF
.	TRBV19	.	TRBJ2-3	TGTGCCAGTAGTAAGCGAAGACAGGTTAGCACAGATACGCAGTATTTT	CASSKRRQVSTDTQYF
TRBD2	TRBV7-7	.	TRBJ2-1	TGTGCTAGCAGCCCGAACCTAGCGGGGGGAGGTGAGCAGTTCTTC	CASSPNLAGGGEQFF
TRBD2	TRBV6-5	.	TRBJ2-3	TGTGCCAGCAGTTCCAGCGGGGGGGGCCCAGCGTATTTT	CASSSSGGGPAYF
.	TRBV2	.	TRBJ1-1	TGTGCCAGCAGTGGTCCGGGGATGGACACTGAAGCTTTCTTT	CASSGPGMDTEAFF
.	TRBV2	.	TRBJ1-2	TGTGCCAGCAGCCCTTCGGGACGGGAGGTTGGCTACACCTTC	CASSPSGREVGYTF
.	TRBV4-2	.	TRBJ1-1	TGTGCCAGCAGCCAAGATCGAGTAGGGCGGGGGGGGATCACTGAAGCTTTCTTT	CASSQDRVGRGGITEAFF
.	TRBV5-5	.	TRBJ1-1	TGTGCCACATGGCGGCGGGTGAACACTGAAGCTTTCTTT	CATWRRVNTEAFF
.	TRBV4-1	.	TRBJ1-4	TGCGCCAGCAGCCAAGTCTCGACTAATGAAAAACTGTTTTTT	CASSQVSTNEKLFF
TRBD1	TRBV5-6	.	TRBJ1-4	TGTGCCAGCAGCTGGCGTTACAGGGGGGCCGATGAAAAACTGTTTTTT	CASSWRYRGADEKLFF
.	TRBV11-3	.	TRBJ2-5	TGTGCCAGCAGCTCGGGACAAGAGACCCAGTACTTC	CASSSGQETQYF
TRBD1	TRBV4-1	.	TRBJ1-3	TGCGCCAGCAGCCATGGAGACAGGGTCTCTGGAAACACCATATATTTT	CASSHGDRVSGNTIYF
.	TRBV29-1	.	TRBJ1-2	TGCAGCGCATCAGGGAACTATGGCTACACCTTC	CSASGNYGYTF
.	TRBV5-1	.	TRBJ1-2	TGCGCCAGCAGTTACAGGGAAGACTATGGCTACACCTTC	CASSYREDYGYTF
.	TRBV7-6	.	TRBJ1-2	TGTGCCAGCAGCTTAGCGGAGACGGATGGCTACACCTTC	CASSLAETDGYTF
TRBD1	TRBV14	.	TRBJ1-2	TGTGCCAGCAGCCCACCGGGACAGGGGAGAGGAAGAGCTAACTATGGCTACACCTTC	CASSPPGQGRGRANYGYTF
.	TRBV6-1	.	TRBJ1-2	TGTGCCAGCAACAGGGTTGACTATGGCTACACCTTC	CASNRVDYGYTF
TRBD2	TRBV7-6	.	TRBJ2-2	TGTGCCAGCAGCGGTAGCGGGGCGAACACCGGGGAGCTGTTTTTT	CASSGSGANTGELFF
TRBD1	TRBV19	once	TRBJ1-2	TGTGCCAGTAGTACGGCAACAGGGGGAGGGAAGACCTTC	CASSTATGGGKTF
TRBD1	TRBV5-1	.	TRBJ1-5	TGCGCCAGCAGCGCGGGACAGGGGGCGGCTCAGCCCCAGCATTTT	CASSAGQGAAQPQHF
TRBD1	TRBV6-4	.	TRBJ1-2	TGTGCCAGCAGTGGGGGACAGGGCTACACCTTC	CASSGGQGYTF
.	TRBV15	once	TRBJ1-4	TGTGCCACCAGCAGACCCTCGATCGGGGCTAATGAAAAACTGTTTTTT	CATSRPSIGANEKLFF
.	TRBV7-3	.	TRBJ1-1	TGTGCCAGCAGCCCGACCGGGACACAGAACACTGAAGCTTTCTTT	CASSPTGTQNTEAFF
TRBD2	TRBV11-2	.	TRBJ2-1	TGTGCCAGCAGTTCTACTGGGACTAGCGGGATTTACAATGAGCAGTTCTTC	CASSSTGTSGIYNEQFF
TRBD2	TRBV9	.	TRBJ2-5	TGTGCCAGCAGCCCCAGGGTCTCGGGGGGGATTCCAAGAGAGACCCAGTACTTC	CASSPRVSGGIPRETQYF
.	TRBV11-2	.	TRBJ2-5	TGTGCCAGCAGCCCCGGGACAAGACTACGTCAAGAGACCCAGTACTTC	CASSPGTRLRQETQYF
TRBD2	TRBV2	.	TRBJ2-2	TGTGCCAGCAGCTGGACTAGCGGGGGGCCCGGGGAGCTGTTTTTT	CASSWTSGGPGELFF
.	TRBV10-3	.	TRBJ1-2	TGTGCCATCAGTACCCCGGGGGATTCCTATGGCTACACCTTC	CAISTPGDSYGYTF
TRBD2	TRBV5-1	once	TRBJ2-1	TGCGCCAGCAGCCCAGACATAGCGGGGGCGGGGTCGTATGAGCAGTTCTTC	CASSPDIAGAGSYEQFF
TRBD1	TRBV19	.	TRBJ2-7	TGTGCCAGTACCAGGGGACAGGGCGACGAGCAGTACTTC	CASTRGQGDEQYF
TRBD1	TRBV18	.	TRBJ1-2	TGTGCCAGCTCACCGGCGGGACAGACTAACTATGGCTACACCTTC	CASSPAGQTNYGYTF
TRBD2	TRBV5-8	.	TRBJ2-3	TGTGCCAGCAGCGGGGGACTAGCGGCTATCACAGATACGCAGTATTTT	CASSGGLAAITDTQYF
.	TRBV6-4	.	TRBJ1-2	TGTGCCAGCAGTGACAGGGGGATTTATGGCTACACCTTC	CASSDRGIYGYTF
TRBD2	TRBV6-1	.	TRBJ2-2	TGTGCCAGCACCCAGACTAGCTCCGGCGGGGAGCTGTTTTTT	CASTQTSSGGELFF